The 22 T cell receptor beta chains below all came from one sample that was sequenced in a study of blood T cell repertoires in COVID-19. Measured with immunoSEQ multiplex PCR; TCRdb has only the in-frame clones, and not every one. This table holds approximately 43,000 clones, roughly four fifths found once. Sequenced: peripheral blood. These receptors were collected from a man aged 40-55 years with active or convalescent COVID-19.

A remark on this clone: This may be a read error: a much more frequent sequence differs by one nucleotide. The chain is built from TRBV5-6 and TRBJ2-7; the D is unclear. CDR1 is SGHDT and CDR2 is YYEEEE in the germline V gene. The V end lost 3 bases, the J end lost 1 base, and 5 bases lay between the germline ends. CDR3 length: 12 amino acids. CDR3 sequence (DNA): TGTGCCAGCAGCTCCTCGTCCTACGAGCAGTACTTC. Translating gives CASSSSSYEQYF.

This clone was found once. V usage is TRBV10-1 and J usage is TRBJ2-1; 9 bases match TRBD2. J was trimmed by 12 bases and V by 6 bases; bases with no gene match: 9. Germline CDR1 and CDR2: WNHNN and SYGVQD (reference sequence). The CDR3 runs to 13 residues. In nucleotides, the CDR3 is TGCGCCAGCAGCCTAGCGGGACTGTCTCCGCAGTTCTTC. It yields the protein CASSLAGLSPQFF.

Only one count was recorded for this clone. The V and J genes are TRBV6-5 and TRBJ1-5; 7 nucleotides align to TRBD1. The V gene end was trimmed by 10 bases and the J gene end by 5 bases; junction bases not matched to a gene: 2. The CDR3 length is 11 residues. Germline V gene lookup returns CDR1 MNHEY and CDR2 SVGAGI. The CDR3 DNA reads TGTGCCACAGGGGGAGATCAGCCCCAGCATTTT. Its translation is CATGGDQPQHF.

The V call is TRBV9, the J call TRBJ2-1; the match to TRBD2 covers 8 bases. The CDR3 is made up of 16 amino acids. The germline CDR1 and CDR2 sequences are SGDLS and YYNGEE. J was trimmed by 4 bases and V by 3 bases; bases with no gene match: 9. This chain's CDR3 is CASSAGGVAGYNEQFF. The CDR3 DNA is TGTGCCAGCAGCGCGGGTGGGGTAGCGGGGTACAATGAGCAGTTCTTC.

The chain joins TRBV7-3 to TRBJ2-1, with D perhaps matching TRBD2 (6 bases). The CDR3 extends over 15 amino acids. Per germline, CDR1 SGHTA and CDR2 FQGTGA. Trimming took off 3 bases at V and 5 bases at J, with 14 bases between the two ends. The CDR3 coding sequence is TGTGCCAGCAGCTTCCCCGGGGGAATGAACAATGAGCAGTTCTTC. As protein: CASSFPGGMNNEQFF.

There are a few counts of this clone. This chain connects TRBV3-1 (or the pseudogene TRBV3-2) to TRBJ1-2, with D possibly matching TRBD1 (6 bases). Trimming took 4 bases from V and 8 from J, leaving 14 bases between them. Germline CDR1 is LGHDT and CDR2 is YNNKEL (reference sequence). The CDR3 contains 13 residues. CDR3 sequence: CASSPGTRVGYTF. For the CDR3, the DNA is TGTGCCAGCAGCCCCGGGACACGGGTCGGCTACACCTTC.

This chain connects TRBV7-2 to TRBJ1-1; TRBD1 aligns across 9 bases. Germline V gives CDR1 SGHTA, CDR2 FQGNSA. With V trimmed by 3 bases and J by 7 bases, 3 bases remained unmatched. This CDR3 has 13 amino acids. The CDR3 DNA follows: TGTGCCAGCAGCTTCCGACAGGGGGATGAAGCTTTCTTT. It specifies CASSFRQGDEAFF.

This sequence joins TRBV5-6 and TRBJ1-2, with TRBD1 as a possible D gene (5 bases). This CDR3 is 15 amino acids long. Germline V gene data show CDR1 as SGHDT and CDR2 as YYEEEE. With 3 bases removed from V and 4 bases from J, the gap between germline ends came to 16 bases. The CDR3 nucleotides are TGTGCCAGCAGCTCGCACAACAGTAGGGGCTATGGCTACACCTTC. It encodes CASSSHNSRGYGYTF.

Note on this clone: This sample also contains other DNA sequences that code for the same CDR3. The V call is TRBV5-5, the J call TRBJ2-7, with 8 bases that match TRBD2. There are 16 residues in the CDR3. J was trimmed by 7 bases and V by 4 bases; bases with no gene match: 16. Germline values: CDR1 SGHKS, CDR2 YYEKEE (reference sequence). CDR3 residues: CASSPPWERGRYEQYF. The CDR3 nucleotides are TGTGCCAGCAGCCCCCCCTGGGAGCGGGGGCGATATGAGCAGTACTTC.

The rearrangement links TRBV30 to TRBJ1-5; no definite D call. Trimming left V 2 bases short and J 8 bases short, with 13 bases between. Per germline, CDR1 GTSNPN and CDR2 SVGIG (reference sequence). This CDR3 is 13 amino acids long. DNA of the CDR3: TGTGCCTGGAGTATTTCCGCGGGGAAGCCCCAGCATTTT. It encodes CAWSISAGKPQHF.

This clone has just one count. The rearrangement joins TRBV5-8 to TRBJ1-1; D may be TRBD1 (5 bases). The V gene's germline CDR1 is SGHTS and CDR2 YDEGEE. This CDR3 has 11 residues. Trimming pared 4 bases from V and 8 bases from J, leaving 9 bases between. The CDR3 DNA follows: TGTGCCAGCAGCCACCGGACAGAAGCTTTCTTT. The encoded protein is CASSHRTEAFF.

The chain recombines TRBV19 with TRBJ1-1; 10 positions agree with TRBD1. Germline V gene lookup returns CDR1 LNHDA and CDR2 SQIVND (reference sequence). There are 15 residues in the CDR3. J lost 1 base, V lost 5 bases, and 4 bases had no gene match. The CDR3 is CASSDRGRANTEAFF. CDR3 nucleotides: TGTGCCAGTAGTGACAGGGGGCGCGCGAACACTGAAGCTTTCTTT.

The genes are TRBV5-1 and TRBJ2-5, with TRBD2 identical over 10 bases. Germline lookup yields CDR1 SGHRS and CDR2 YFSETQ. CDR3 length: 16 residues. Trimming at V came to 5 bases and at J to 2 bases, leaving 9 bases not matched to a gene. The CDR3 DNA reads TGCGCCAGCAGAAATGGACTAGCGGATTTACAAGAGACCCAGTACTTC. Translation gives CASRNGLADLQETQYF. The entire variable domain, with the rest obtained from reference TRBV5-1 and TRBJ2-5, is as follows: KAGVTQTPRYLIKTRGQQVTLSCSPISGHRSVSWYQQTPGQGLQFLFEYFSETQRNKGNFPGRFSGRQFSNSRSEMNVSTLELGDSALYLCASRNGLADLQETQYFGPGTRLLVL.

The rearrangement uses TRBV7-2 and TRBJ1-2; D is perhaps TRBD1 (5 bases). The CDR3 extends over 12 amino acids. V lost 5 bases to trimming and J lost 4 bases, with 8 bases between them. Germline loops: CDR1 SGHTA, CDR2 FQGNSA. CDR3 loop: CASSLGGYGYTF. The CDR3 nucleotides are TGTGCCAGCAGCCTCGGGGGCTATGGCTACACCTTC.

The rearrangement uses TRBV18 and TRBJ2-7; tentative D call: TRBD1 (5 bases). Deletions cut 3 bases from V and 0 bases from J, with 12 bases between. The CDR3 is made up of 15 amino acids. In germline, CDR1 is KGHSH, CDR2 LQKENI. The CDR3 nucleotides read TGTGCCAGCTCACCTGGGGCAGCAAGCTCCTACGAGCAGTACTTC. This sequence encodes CASSPGAASSYEQYF. The entire variable domain, with the rest obtained from reference TRBV18 and TRBJ2-7, is as follows: NAGVMQNPRHLVRRRGQEARLRCSPMKGHSHVYWYRQLPEEGLKFMVYLQKENIIDESGMPKERFSAEFPKEGPSILRIQQVVRGDSAAYFCASSPGAASSYEQYFGPGTRLTVT.

CDR3 in DNA: TGCGCCAGCAGGTGGGGACAGAGTACCTACGAGCAGTACTTC. It encodes CASRWGQSTYEQYF. The V and J genes are TRBV5-1 and TRBJ2-7, with 7 bases aligning to TRBD1. Germline V gene sequence: CDR1 SGHRS, CDR2 YFSETQ. The CDR3 contains 14 residues. The V segment lost 5 bases and the J segment 2 bases; nucleotides outside the gene matches: 7.

The V and J genes are TRBV11-3 and TRBJ2-5, with D uncertain. The germline CDR1 and CDR2 sequences are SGHNT and YENEEA. CDR3 size: 16 residues. Trimming pared 1 base from V and 5 bases from J, leaving 17 bases between. The CDR3 loop is CASSLGVALLSETQYF. The CDR3 DNA reads TGTGCCAGCAGCTTAGGTGTGGCCCTCTTATCGGAGACCCAGTACTTC.

The CDR3 protein is CASRGQEASERTNYGYTF. The CDR3 nucleotides read TGTGCCAGCAGGGGACAGGAGGCGAGCGAGCGGACTAACTATGGCTACACCTTC. This chain joins TRBV7-6 and TRBJ1-2, with 8 bases matching TRBD1. Germline trimming cut 6 bases from V and 0 bases from J; bases unmatched to any gene: 15. The CDR3 length is 18 residues. The germline gives CDR1 SGHVS, CDR2 FNYEAQ.

This clone was picked up one time. The chain joins TRBV20-1 to TRBJ2-1; maybe TRBD1 (5 bases). CDR1 and CDR2 (germline): DFQATT, SNEGSKA (reference sequence). The CDR3 extends over 13 amino acids. Trimming removed 3 bases from V and 10 bases from J, with 16 bases in between. The CDR3 DNA is TGCAGTGCTAGTCCCAAAAGGGGATGGGAGCAGTTCTTC. Its protein is CSASPKRGWEQFF.

This sequence joins TRBV19 and TRBJ2-7; the match to TRBD1 covers 8 bases. Germline values: CDR1 LNHDA, CDR2 SQIVND (reference sequence). V was clipped by 7 bases and J by 9 bases; unmatched bases: 8. This CDR3 contains 12 residues. The CDR3 DNA is TGTGCCAGTACCGGACAGGGATCTCTGCAGTACTTC. It yields the protein CASTGQGSLQYF. Using reference TRBV19 and TRBJ2-7 for the parts outside the CDR3, the full variable domain is DGGITQSPKYLFRKEGQNVTLSCEQNLNHDAMYWYRQDPGQGLRLIYYSQIVNDFQKGDIAEGYSVSREKKESFPLTVTSAQKNPTAFYLCASTGQGSLQYFGPGTRLTVT.

This clone was found a few times. The chain joins TRBV13 to TRBJ1-3, with 8 positions matching TRBD1. V gave up 5 bases and J gave up 4 bases; unmatched junction bases: 10. CDR3 size: 16 residues. In germline, CDR1 is PRHDT, CDR2 FYEKMQ (reference sequence). The CDR3 DNA sequence: TGTGCCAGCAGCCAATGGTGGACAGGGATCGGAAACACCATATATTTT. It specifies CASSQWWTGIGNTIYF.

The V call is TRBV10-3, the J call TRBJ2-1; TRBD2 matches 8 bases. The V gene's germline CDR1 is ENHRY and CDR2 SYGVKD. The CDR3 length is 16 residues. The trim removed 6 bases at V and 8 bases at J, leaving 15 bases unmatched. CDR3 amino acids: CAISPYSGRGTDEQFF. Written as DNA, the CDR3 is TGTGCCATCAGCCCCTACAGCGGGAGAGGGACGGATGAGCAGTTCTTC.